The source of this TCR beta chain is a study of T cell changes during pregnancy in multiple sclerosis. The germline V gene has CDR1 MNHEY and CDR2 SMNVEV (reference sequence). V was pared by 5 bases and J by 5 bases, with 9 bases between. The CDR3 has 13 residues. TCRdb keeps only in-frame clones here, not all; method: immunoSEQ multiplex PCR. This sample has tens of thousands of clones, with 80% to 95% found just once. The TCR comes from a female donor in good health, enrolled as a control in a pregnancy study. The sample consisted of peripheral blood, taken after pregnancy. V is TRBV27 and J is TRBJ1-4; the D is unclear. The CDR3 bases are TGTGCCAGCAGTCGCGGATGGAATGAAAAACTGTTTTTT. It specifies CASSRGWNEKLFF.